The sequence of this TCR beta chain was determined in a study of shared clonotypes between healthy human individuals. Study conclusions and caveats: A handful of donors showed sharing of approximately 5% of naive CD4 clonotypes.

Notes on this clone: The antigen is not known.

Trimming shortened V by 2 bases and J by 9 bases, and 10 bases separated the two germline ends. The germline CDR1 and CDR2 sequences are PRHDT and FYEKMQ (reference sequence). The CDR3 is 12 residues long. Only Caucasian adults living in Nashville, Tennessee made up the donor group. TCRdb keeps only in-frame clones here, not all; method: immunoSEQ multiplex PCR. The top ten hold 0.5% to 0.6% of the sample, which has roughly 1,000,000 clones, approximately 78% seen once. This chain connects TRBV13 to TRBJ2-5; D not resolved. The TCR comes from a young man in good health. Some clones in this sample may be carry-over from other donors' samples. The sample taken for sequencing was memory CD4+ T cells from PBMCs. As for subset: CD45RA-negative fraction. The CDR3 coding sequence is TGTGCCAGCAGCTTATTCCATCGCGCCCAGTACTTC. Protein: CASSLFHRAQYF.